The entry below gives a single T cell receptor (beta chain) sequence along with its context. The data were obtained in a study of blood T cell repertoires in COVID-19. At the level of the study: T cells, B-cell-depleted T cells, or PBMCs supplied cDNA or gDNA.

CDR1 LGHNA and CDR2 YNFKEQ come from the germline V gene. Trimming took off 4 bases at V and 7 bases at J, with 10 bases between the two ends. The CDR3 totals 13 residues. In the original processing: Estimated nucleated cell counts came from reference gene primer amplification. Measured with immunoSEQ multiplex PCR; TCRdb has only the in-frame clones, and not every one. V and J calls and clone size are copied from that table; D and trimming were computed from the DNA. The top ten clones hold approximately 8.2% of a sample with 250,000 or so clones, more than 75% of them seen once. The sequenced sample was peripheral blood. This clonotype was obtained from a middle-aged man with active or convalescent COVID-19. The genes are TRBV4-2 and TRBJ2-2, with D tentatively TRBD2 (6 bases). The CDR3 spells CASSPAGGGELFF. The CDR3 nucleotides are TGTGCCAGCAGCCCCGCCGGGGGCGGGGAGCTGTTTTTT.